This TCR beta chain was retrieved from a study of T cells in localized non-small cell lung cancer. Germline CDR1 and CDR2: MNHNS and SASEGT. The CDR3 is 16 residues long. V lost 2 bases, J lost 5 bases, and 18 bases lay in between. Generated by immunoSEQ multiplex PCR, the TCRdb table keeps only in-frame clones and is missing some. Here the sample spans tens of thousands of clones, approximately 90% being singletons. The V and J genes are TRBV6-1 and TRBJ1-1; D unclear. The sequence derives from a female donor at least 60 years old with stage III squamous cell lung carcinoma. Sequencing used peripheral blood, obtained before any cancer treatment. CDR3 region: CASSEIGSVRGTEAFF. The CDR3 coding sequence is TGTGCCAGCAGTGAAATAGGATCAGTACGGGGTACTGAAGCTTTCTTT.